The T cell receptor (beta chain) under discussion was sequenced for a study of blood T cell repertoires in COVID-19. Germline values: CDR1 SGHDT, CDR2 YYEEEE. V was pared by 4 bases and J by 1 base, with 18 bases between. There are 18 residues in the CDR3. TCRdb's copy holds only in-frame clones and misses some; the assay was immunoSEQ multiplex PCR. The table records some 190,000 clones, about 86% of them present only once. This TCR was sampled from a man between 18 and 29 years old with active or convalescent COVID-19. Sequenced: peripheral blood. The chain employs TRBV5-6 and TRBJ2-6; D possibly corresponds to TRBD1 (5 bases). CDR3 sequence reads: CASSPRLGPKSGANVLTF. The CDR3 nucleotides are TGTGCCAGCAGCCCGAGGCTGGGGCCGAAGTCTGGGGCCAACGTCCTGACTTTC.